Each of the 2 T cell receptor beta chains below was sequenced from the same sample in a study of cytotoxic CD8 clonotypes in ibrutinib-treated CLL. The method was immunoSEQ multiplex PCR; TCRdb's version includes in-frame clones alone and lacks a portion of them. Of some 200,000 clones listed, 60% to 80% are singletons. The sequencing used PBMCs, collected after 12 months of ibrutinib treatment. These receptors came from a human donor with chronic lymphocytic leukemia.

The chain couples TRBV27 to TRBJ1-4; D call uncertain. The germline gives CDR1 MNHEY, CDR2 SMNVEV (reference sequence). The CDR3 consists of 14 residues. Trimming shortened V by 0 bases and J by 8 bases, and 10 bases separated the two germline ends. CDR3 protein: CASSLSGFSEKLFF. The CDR3, as DNA: TGTGCCAGCAGTTTATCCGGGTTTAGCGAAAAACTGTTTTTT. Full variable domain (remainder filled in from reference TRBV27 and TRBJ1-4): EAQVTQNPRYLITVTGKKLTVTCSQNMNHEYMSWYRQDPGLGLRQIYYSMNVEVTDKGDVPEGYKVSRKEKRNFPLILESPSPNQTSLYFCASSLSGFSEKLFFGSGTQLSVL.

V gene TRBV11-2 combines with J gene TRBJ2-2; TRBD1 aligns across 7 bases. Germline values: CDR1 SGHAT, CDR2 FQNNGV. The CDR3 is made up of 16 amino acids. Trimming cost V 2 bases and J 1 base; bases outside gene matches: 4. The CDR3: CASSLRGRLNTGELFF. Here the CDR3 DNA reads TGTGCCAGCAGCTTAAGGGGGCGCCTGAACACCGGGGAGCTGTTTTTT.